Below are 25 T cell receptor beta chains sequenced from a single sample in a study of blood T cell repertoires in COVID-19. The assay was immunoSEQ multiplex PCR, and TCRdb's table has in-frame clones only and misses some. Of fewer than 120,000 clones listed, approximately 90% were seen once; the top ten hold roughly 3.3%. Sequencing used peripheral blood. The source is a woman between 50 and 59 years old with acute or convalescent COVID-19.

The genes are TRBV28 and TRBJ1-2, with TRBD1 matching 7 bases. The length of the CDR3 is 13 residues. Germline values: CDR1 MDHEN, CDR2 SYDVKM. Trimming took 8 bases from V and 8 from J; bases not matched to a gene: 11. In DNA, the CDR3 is TGTGCCAGCCGGTCAGGGGGTCCTCTGGGCTACACCTTC. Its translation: CASRSGGPLGYTF.

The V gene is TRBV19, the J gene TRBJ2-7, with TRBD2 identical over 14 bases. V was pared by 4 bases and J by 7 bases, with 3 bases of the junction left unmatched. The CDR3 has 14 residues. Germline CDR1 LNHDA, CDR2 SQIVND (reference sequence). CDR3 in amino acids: CASSRTSGRSEQYF. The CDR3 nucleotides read TGTGCCAGTAGTAGGACTAGCGGGAGGAGTGAGCAGTACTTC.

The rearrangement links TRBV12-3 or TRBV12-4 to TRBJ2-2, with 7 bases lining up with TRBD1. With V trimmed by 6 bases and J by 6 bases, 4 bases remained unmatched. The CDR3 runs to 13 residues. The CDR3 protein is CASSHTGAGELFF. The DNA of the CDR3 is TGTGCCAGCAGCCATACAGGGGCCGGGGAGCTGTTTTTT.

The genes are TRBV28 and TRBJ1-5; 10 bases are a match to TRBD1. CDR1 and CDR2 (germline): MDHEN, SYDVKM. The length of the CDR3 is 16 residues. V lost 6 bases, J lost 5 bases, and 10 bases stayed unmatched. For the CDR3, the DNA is TGTGCCAGCAGCCCCCCGGGACAGGGGCTCTATCAGCCCCAGCATTTT. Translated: CASSPPGQGLYQPQHF. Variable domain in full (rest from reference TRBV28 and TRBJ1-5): DVKVTQSSRYLVKRTGEKVFLECVQDMDHENMFWYRQDPGLGLRLIYFSYDVKMKEKGDIPEGYSVSREKKERFSLILESASTNQTSMYLCASSPPGQGLYQPQHFGDGTRLSIL.

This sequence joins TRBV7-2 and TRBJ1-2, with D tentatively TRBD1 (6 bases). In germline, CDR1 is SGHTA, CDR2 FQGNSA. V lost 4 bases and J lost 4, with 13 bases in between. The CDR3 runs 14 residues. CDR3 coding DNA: TGTGCCAGCAGCTCCTTACAGGGTGGCTATGGCTACACCTTC. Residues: CASSSLQGGYGYTF.

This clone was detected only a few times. CDR3 sequence (DNA): TGTGCCAGTAGTAAAGGAGAACTCGCTTCCCTCCAAGAGACCCAGTACTTC. Its translation is CASSKGELASLQETQYF. J is TRBJ2-5 and V is TRBV19; no clear D gene. The CDR3 has 17 residues. Trimming pared 4 bases from V and 1 base from J, leaving 19 bases between. The germline V gene encodes CDR1 LNHDA and CDR2 SQIVND (reference sequence). The full variable domain, in which reference TRBV19 and TRBJ2-5 provide the parts outside the CDR3, is DGGITQSPKYLFRKEGQNVTLSCEQNLNHDAMYWYRQDPGQGLRLIYYSQIVNDFQKGDIAEGYSVSREKKESFPLTVTSAQKNPTAFYLCASSKGELASLQETQYFGPGTRLLVL.

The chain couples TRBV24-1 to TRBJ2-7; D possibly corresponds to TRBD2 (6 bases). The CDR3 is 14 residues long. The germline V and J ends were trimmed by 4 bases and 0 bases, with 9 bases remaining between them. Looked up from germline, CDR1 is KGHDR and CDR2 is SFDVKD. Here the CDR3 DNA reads TGTGCCACCAGTGAGGGCGGGACCTCCTACGAGCAGTACTTC. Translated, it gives CATSEGGTSYEQYF.

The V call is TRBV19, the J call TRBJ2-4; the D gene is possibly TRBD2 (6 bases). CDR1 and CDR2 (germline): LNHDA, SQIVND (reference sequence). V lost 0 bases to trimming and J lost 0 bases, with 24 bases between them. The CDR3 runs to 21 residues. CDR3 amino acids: CASSIDPGSLWGELAKNIQYF. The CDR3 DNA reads TGTGCCAGTAGTATAGATCCCGGGAGTCTATGGGGGGAACTAGCCAAAAACATTCAGTACTTC.

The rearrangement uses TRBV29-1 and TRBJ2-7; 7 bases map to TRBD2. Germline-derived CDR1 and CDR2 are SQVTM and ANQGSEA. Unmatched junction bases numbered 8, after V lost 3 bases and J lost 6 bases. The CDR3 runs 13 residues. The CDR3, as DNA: TGCAGCGTTGATGGGGGGGGATGGAGCGAGCAGTACTTC. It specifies CSVDGGGWSEQYF.

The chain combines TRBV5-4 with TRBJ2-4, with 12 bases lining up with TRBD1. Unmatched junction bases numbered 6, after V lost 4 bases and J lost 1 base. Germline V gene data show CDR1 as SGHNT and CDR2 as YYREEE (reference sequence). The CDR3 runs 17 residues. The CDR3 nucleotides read TGTGCCAGCAGCCGGGACAGGGGGCCGGGGGCCAAAAACATTCAGTACTTC. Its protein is CASSRDRGPGAKNIQYF.

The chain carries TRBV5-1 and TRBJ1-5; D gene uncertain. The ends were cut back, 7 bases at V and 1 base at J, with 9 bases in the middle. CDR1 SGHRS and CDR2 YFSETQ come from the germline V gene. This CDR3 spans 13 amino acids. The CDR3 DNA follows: TGCGCCAGCTCCGACGGGAGCAATCAGCCCCAGCATTTT. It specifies CASSDGSNQPQHF.

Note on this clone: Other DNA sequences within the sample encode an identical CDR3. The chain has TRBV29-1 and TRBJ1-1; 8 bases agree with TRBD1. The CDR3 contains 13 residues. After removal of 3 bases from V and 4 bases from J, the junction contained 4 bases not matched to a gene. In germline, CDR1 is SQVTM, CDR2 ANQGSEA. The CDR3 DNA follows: TGCAGCGTTGAGGGTGGACAGGGCACTGAAGCTTTCTTT. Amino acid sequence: CSVEGGQGTEAFF.

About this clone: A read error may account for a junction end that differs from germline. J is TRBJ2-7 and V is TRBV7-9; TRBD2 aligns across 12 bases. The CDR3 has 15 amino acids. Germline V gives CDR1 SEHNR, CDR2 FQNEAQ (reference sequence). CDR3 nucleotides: TGTGCCAGCACTCTGACTAGCGGGAGTTTCGACGAGCAGTACTTT. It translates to CASTLTSGSFDEQYF.

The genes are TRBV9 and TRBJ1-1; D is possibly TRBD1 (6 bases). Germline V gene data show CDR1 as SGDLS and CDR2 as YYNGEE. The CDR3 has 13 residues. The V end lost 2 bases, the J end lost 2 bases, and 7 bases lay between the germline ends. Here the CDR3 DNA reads TGTGCCAGCAGCGTGACAGGTAACACTGAAGCTTTCTTT. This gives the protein CASSVTGNTEAFF.

CDR3 protein: CASSLVGTSEETQYF. In DNA form, the CDR3 reads TGCGCCAGCAGCTTGGTTGGGACTAGCGAAGAGACCCAGTACTTC. The chain combines TRBV5-1 with TRBJ2-5, with TRBD2 matching 10 bases. Germline V lookup: CDR1 SGHRS, CDR2 YFSETQ. J was trimmed by 3 bases and V by 0 bases; bases with no gene match: 2. This CDR3 contains 15 residues. The full variable domain, in which reference TRBV5-1 and TRBJ2-5 provide the parts outside the CDR3, is KAGVTQTPRYLIKTRGQQVTLSCSPISGHRSVSWYQQTPGQGLQFLFEYFSETQRNKGNFPGRFSGRQFSNSRSEMNVSTLELGDSALYLCASSLVGTSEETQYFGPGTRLLVL.

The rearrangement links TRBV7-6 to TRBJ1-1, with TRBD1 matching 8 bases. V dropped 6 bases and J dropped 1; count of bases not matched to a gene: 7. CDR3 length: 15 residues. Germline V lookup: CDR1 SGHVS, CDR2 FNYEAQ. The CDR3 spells CASRPGQGRNTEAFF. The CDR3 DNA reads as TGTGCCAGCAGACCTGGACAGGGCAGGAACACTGAAGCTTTCTTT.

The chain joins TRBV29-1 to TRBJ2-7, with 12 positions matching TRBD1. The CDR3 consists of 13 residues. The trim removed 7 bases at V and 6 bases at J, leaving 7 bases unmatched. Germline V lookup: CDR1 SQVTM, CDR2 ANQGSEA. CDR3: CSAGQGATGEQYF. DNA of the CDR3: TGCAGCGCGGGACAGGGGGCTACAGGCGAGCAGTACTTC.

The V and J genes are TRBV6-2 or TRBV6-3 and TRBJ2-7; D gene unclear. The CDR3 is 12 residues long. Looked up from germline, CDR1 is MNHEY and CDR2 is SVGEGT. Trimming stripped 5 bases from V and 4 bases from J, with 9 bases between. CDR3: CASSLLEYEQYF. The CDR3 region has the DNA TGTGCCAGCAGTCTACTCGAATACGAGCAGTACTTC.

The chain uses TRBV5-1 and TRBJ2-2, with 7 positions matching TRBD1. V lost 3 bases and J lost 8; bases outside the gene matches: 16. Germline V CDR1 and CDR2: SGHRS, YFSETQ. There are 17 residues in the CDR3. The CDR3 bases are TGCGCCAGCAGCTCAAGCCCGATACAGGGGCCAACGGGGGAGCTGTTTTTT. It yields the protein CASSSSPIQGPTGELFF.

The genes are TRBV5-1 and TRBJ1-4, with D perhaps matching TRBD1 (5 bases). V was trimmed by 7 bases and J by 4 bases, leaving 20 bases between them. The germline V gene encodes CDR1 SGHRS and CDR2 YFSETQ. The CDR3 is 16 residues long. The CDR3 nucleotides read TGCGCCAGCTCGAAAACCACCGGGACTATTAATGAAAAACTGTTTTTT. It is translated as CASSKTTGTINEKLFF.

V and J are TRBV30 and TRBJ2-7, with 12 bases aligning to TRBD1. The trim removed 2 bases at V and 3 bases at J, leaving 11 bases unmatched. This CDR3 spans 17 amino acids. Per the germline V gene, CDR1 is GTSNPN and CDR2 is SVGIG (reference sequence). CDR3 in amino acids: CAWSISPGTGGIYEQYF. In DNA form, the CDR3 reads TGTGCCTGGAGTATATCCCCTGGGACAGGGGGCATCTACGAGCAGTACTTC. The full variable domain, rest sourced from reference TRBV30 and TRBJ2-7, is SQTIHQWPATLVQPVGSPLSLECTVEGTSNPNLYWYRQAAGRGLQLLFYSVGIGQISSEVPQNLSASRPQDRQFILSSKKLLLSDSGFYLCAWSISPGTGGIYEQYFGPGTRLTVT.

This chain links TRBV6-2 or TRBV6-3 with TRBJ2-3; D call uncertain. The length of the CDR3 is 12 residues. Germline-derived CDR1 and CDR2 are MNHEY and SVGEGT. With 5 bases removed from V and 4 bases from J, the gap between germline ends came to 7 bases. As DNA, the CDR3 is TGTGCCAGCAGTCCACAGTCAGATACGCAGTATTTT. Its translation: CASSPQSDTQYF.

The CDR3 coding sequence is TGTGCCAGCAGTGCAAAACAGGGCACTGAAGCTTTCTTT. Translation gives CASSAKQGTEAFF. The chain couples TRBV6-4 to TRBJ1-1; a possible D gene is TRBD1 (6 bases). The germline gives CDR1 MRHNA, CDR2 SNTAGT. CDR3 length: 13 amino acids. V was shortened by 4 bases and J by 4 bases, with 10 bases between the two germline ends.

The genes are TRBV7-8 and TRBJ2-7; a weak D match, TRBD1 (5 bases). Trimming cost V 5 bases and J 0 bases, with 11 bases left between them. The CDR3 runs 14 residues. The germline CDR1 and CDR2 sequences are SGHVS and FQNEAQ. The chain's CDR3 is CASSQWTSSYEQYF. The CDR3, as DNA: TGTGCCAGCAGCCAATGGACATCCTCCTACGAGCAGTACTTC.

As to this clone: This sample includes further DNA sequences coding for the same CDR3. In DNA form, the CDR3 reads TGCGCCAGCAGCTCGGGAGGGGGCACTGAAGCTTTCTTT. Amino acids: CASSSGGGTEAFF. This chain links TRBV5-1 with TRBJ1-1; D is possibly TRBD1 (6 bases). Trimming took 3 bases from V and 4 from J, leaving 10 bases between them. Germline CDR1 and CDR2: SGHRS and YFSETQ. This CDR3 contains 13 residues.